A selection of T cell receptor beta chains follows, all from one sample in a study of cytomegalovirus exposure and HLA in healthy donors. TCRdb keeps only in-frame clones here, not all; method: immunoSEQ multiplex PCR. The sample has 90,000 to 95,000 clones, about 84% seen once. Source material: PBMCs. The receptors were gathered from a girl aged 2 to 9 in good health and CMV-seropositive. The CDR3 runs from the conserved cysteine through the conserved F or W. The order of the fields is J gene, D gene, clone size, V gene, CDR3 DNA, CDR3 protein. The D gene is left open where the match is weak. A clone size is listed for some rows: how often the clone was seen (once, few, many), or a class if it is expanded.

j_call: TRBJ1-5; d_call: TRBD1; clone_size: NA; v_call: TRBV19; cdr3_nt: TGTGCCAGTACCCTACAGGGGAATCAGCCCCAGCATTTT; cdr3_aa: CASTLQGNQPQHF
j_call: TRBJ2-7; d_call: NA; clone_size: NA; v_call: TRBV2; cdr3_nt: NA; cdr3_aa: CASSTSGQRSYEQYF
j_call: TRBJ1-4; d_call: TRBD1; clone_size: few; v_call: TRBV11-2; cdr3_nt: TGTGCCAGCAGCCCCCGACAGGGTGGCGAAAAACTGTTTTTT; cdr3_aa: CASSPRQGGEKLFF
j_call: TRBJ2-5; d_call: NA; clone_size: NA; v_call: TRBV6-1; cdr3_nt: TGTGCCATCACAACTTCTCTAGCGAGGGAGACCCAGTACTTC; cdr3_aa: CAITTSLARETQYF
j_call: TRBJ1-1; d_call: NA; clone_size: NA; v_call: TRBV7-9; cdr3_nt: TGTGCCAGCAGCGACCAAAGCGGGGTTACTGAAGCTTTCTTT; cdr3_aa: CASSDQSGVTEAFF
j_call: TRBJ2-6; d_call: TRBD2; clone_size: NA; v_call: TRBV2; cdr3_nt: TGTGCCAGATCCGGGACTAGCGGGGCTGGGGCCAACGTCCTGACTTTC; cdr3_aa: CARSGTSGAGANVLTF
j_call: TRBJ2-7; d_call: TRBD1; clone_size: NA; v_call: TRBV7-6; cdr3_nt: TGTGCCAGCAGCTTTCAACCGACAGGGCTCCTCTACGAGCAGTACTTC; cdr3_aa: CASSFQPTGLLYEQYF
j_call: TRBJ1-1; d_call: NA; clone_size: NA; v_call: TRBV6-1; cdr3_nt: TGTGCCAGCAGTGAGCGGCAGACGAACACTGAAGCTTTCTTT; cdr3_aa: CASSERQTNTEAFF
j_call: TRBJ2-1; d_call: TRBD2; clone_size: NA; v_call: TRBV18; cdr3_nt: TGTGCCAGCTCACCACCCTCCGGCGGGGGAAATGAGCAGTTCTTC; cdr3_aa: CASSPPSGGGNEQFF
j_call: TRBJ1-4; d_call: NA; clone_size: few; v_call: TRBV10-1; cdr3_nt: TGCGCCTCCAACGCCGGGGGGCCGGGTGAAAAACTGTTTTTT; cdr3_aa: CASNAGGPGEKLFF
j_call: TRBJ2-7; d_call: TRBD1; clone_size: NA; v_call: TRBV2; cdr3_nt: TGTGCCAGCAACCTTCACCGGGACAGTTCCTACGAGCAGTACTTC; cdr3_aa: CASNLHRDSSYEQYF
j_call: TRBJ1-3; d_call: TRBD1; clone_size: few; v_call: TRBV29-1; cdr3_nt: TGCAGCGTTGTGCAGGGGGCAGATGGAAACACCATATATTTT; cdr3_aa: CSVVQGADGNTIYF
j_call: TRBJ2-1; d_call: NA; clone_size: NA; v_call: TRBV4-1; cdr3_nt: TGCGCCAGCAGCCCCAGTCTTAATGAGCAGTTCTTC; cdr3_aa: CASSPSLNEQFF
j_call: TRBJ1-5; d_call: TRBD1; clone_size: NA; v_call: TRBV6-1; cdr3_nt: TGTGCCAGCAAGGTGCGGGACAGGGAATATCAGCCCCAGCATTTT; cdr3_aa: CASKVRDREYQPQHF
j_call: TRBJ2-2; d_call: NA; clone_size: few; v_call: TRBV5-6; cdr3_nt: TGTGCCAGCAGCTTTATGGGTCCAGGCACCGGGGAGCTGTTTTTT; cdr3_aa: CASSFMGPGTGELFF